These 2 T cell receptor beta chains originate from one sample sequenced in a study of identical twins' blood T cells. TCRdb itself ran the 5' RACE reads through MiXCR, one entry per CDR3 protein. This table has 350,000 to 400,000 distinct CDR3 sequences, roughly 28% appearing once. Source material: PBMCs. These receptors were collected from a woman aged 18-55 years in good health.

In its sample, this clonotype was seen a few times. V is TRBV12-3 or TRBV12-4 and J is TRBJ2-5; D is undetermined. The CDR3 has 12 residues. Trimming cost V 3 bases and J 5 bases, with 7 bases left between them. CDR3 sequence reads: CASSFQVETQYF. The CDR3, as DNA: TGTGCCAGCAGTTTTCAGGTTGAGACCCAGTACTTC.

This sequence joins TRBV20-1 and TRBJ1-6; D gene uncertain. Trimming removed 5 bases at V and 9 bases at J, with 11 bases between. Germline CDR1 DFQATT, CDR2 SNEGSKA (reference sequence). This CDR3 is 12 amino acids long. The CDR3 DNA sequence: TGCAGTGCTGAACAGCAAAGTTCACCCCTCCACTTT. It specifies CSAEQQSSPLHF.